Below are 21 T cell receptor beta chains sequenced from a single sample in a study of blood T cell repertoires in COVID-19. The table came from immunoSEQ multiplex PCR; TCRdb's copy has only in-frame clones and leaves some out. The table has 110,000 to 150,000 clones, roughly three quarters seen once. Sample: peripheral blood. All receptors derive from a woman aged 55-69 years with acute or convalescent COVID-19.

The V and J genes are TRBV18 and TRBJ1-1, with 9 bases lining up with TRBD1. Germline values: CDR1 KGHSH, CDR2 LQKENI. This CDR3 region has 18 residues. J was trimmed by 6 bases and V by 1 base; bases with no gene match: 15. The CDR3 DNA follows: TGTGCCAGCTCACCACTTCGTTTAACAGGGGGCGATTCACCTGAAGCTTTCTTT. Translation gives CASSPLRLTGGDSPEAFF.

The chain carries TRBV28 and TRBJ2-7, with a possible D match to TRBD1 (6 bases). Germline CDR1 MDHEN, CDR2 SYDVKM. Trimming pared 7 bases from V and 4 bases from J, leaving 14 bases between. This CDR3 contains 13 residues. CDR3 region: CASTPRGWYEQYF. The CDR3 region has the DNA TGTGCCAGCACCCCGAGGGGGTGGTACGAGCAGTACTTC. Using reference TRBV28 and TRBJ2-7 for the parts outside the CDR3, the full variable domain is DVKVTQSSRYLVKRTGEKVFLECVQDMDHENMFWYRQDPGLGLRLIYFSYDVKMKEKGDIPEGYSVSREKKERFSLILESASTNQTSMYLCASTPRGWYEQYFGPGTRLTVT.

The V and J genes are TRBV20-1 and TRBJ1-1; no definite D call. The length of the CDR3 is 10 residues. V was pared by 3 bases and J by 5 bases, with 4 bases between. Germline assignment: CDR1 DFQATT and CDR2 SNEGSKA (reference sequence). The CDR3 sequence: CSASHTEAFF. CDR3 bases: TGCAGTGCTAGTCATACTGAAGCTTTCTTT.

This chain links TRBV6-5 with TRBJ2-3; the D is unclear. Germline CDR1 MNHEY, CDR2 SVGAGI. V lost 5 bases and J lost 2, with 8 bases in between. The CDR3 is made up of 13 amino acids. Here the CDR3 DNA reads TGTGCCAGCAGTCGTATCCTCACAGATACGCAGTATTTT. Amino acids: CASSRILTDTQYF.

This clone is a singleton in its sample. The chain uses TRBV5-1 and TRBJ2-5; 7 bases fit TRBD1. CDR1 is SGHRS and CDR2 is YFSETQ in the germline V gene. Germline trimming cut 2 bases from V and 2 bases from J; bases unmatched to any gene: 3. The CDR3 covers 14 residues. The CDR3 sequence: CASSLGGPQETQYF. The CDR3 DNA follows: TGCGCCAGCAGCTTAGGGGGCCCACAAGAGACCCAGTACTTC.

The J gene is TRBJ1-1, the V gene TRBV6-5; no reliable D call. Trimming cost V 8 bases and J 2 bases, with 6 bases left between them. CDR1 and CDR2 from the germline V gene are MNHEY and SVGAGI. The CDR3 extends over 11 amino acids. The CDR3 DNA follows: TGTGCCAGCTTTATCAACACTGAAGCTTTCTTT. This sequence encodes CASFINTEAFF.

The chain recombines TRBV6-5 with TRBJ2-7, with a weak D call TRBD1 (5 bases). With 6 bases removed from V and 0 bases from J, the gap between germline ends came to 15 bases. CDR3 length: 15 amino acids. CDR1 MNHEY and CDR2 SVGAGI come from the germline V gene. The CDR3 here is CASRETEFPSYEQYF. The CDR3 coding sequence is TGTGCCAGCAGAGAGACAGAGTTCCCCTCCTACGAGCAGTACTTC.

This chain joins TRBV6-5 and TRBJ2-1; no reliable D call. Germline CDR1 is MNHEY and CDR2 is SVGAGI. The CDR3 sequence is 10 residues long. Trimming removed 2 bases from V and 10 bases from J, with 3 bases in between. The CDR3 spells CASSYPEQFF. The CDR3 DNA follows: TGTGCCAGCAGTTACCCAGAGCAGTTCTTC.

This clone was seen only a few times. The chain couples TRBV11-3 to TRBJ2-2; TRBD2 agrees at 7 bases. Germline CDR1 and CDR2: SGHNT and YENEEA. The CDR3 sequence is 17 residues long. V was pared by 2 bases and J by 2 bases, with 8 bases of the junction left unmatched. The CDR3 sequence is CASSLRGGRINTGELFF. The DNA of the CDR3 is TGTGCCAGCAGCTTAAGAGGCGGGAGAATTAACACCGGGGAGCTGTTTTTT.

CDR3 DNA: TGCGCCAGCCCCTTGCAGAGGCCTGAAGCTTTCTTT. It specifies CASPLQRPEAFF. The genes are TRBV5-1 and TRBJ1-1; D call uncertain. Trimming pared 7 bases from V and 6 bases from J, leaving 13 bases between. Germline V gene lookup returns CDR1 SGHRS and CDR2 YFSETQ. This CDR3 comprises 12 residues. The entire variable domain, with the rest obtained from reference TRBV5-1 and TRBJ1-1, is as follows: KAGVTQTPRYLIKTRGQQVTLSCSPISGHRSVSWYQQTPGQGLQFLFEYFSETQRNKGNFPGRFSGRQFSNSRSEMNVSTLELGDSALYLCASPLQRPEAFFGQGTRLTVV.

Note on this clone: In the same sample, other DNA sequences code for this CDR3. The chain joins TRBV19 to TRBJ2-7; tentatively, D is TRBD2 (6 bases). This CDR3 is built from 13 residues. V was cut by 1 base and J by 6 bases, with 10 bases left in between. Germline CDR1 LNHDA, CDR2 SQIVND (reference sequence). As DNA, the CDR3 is TGTGCCAGTAGTATAGTCGGGGGAAGCGAGCAGTACTTC. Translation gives CASSIVGGSEQYF.

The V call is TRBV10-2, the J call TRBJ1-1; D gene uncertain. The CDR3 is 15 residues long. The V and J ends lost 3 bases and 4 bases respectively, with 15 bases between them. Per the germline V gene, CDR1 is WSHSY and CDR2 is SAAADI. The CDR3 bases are TGCGCCAGCAGTGATGCAGGATGGATTATCACTGAAGCTTTCTTT. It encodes CASSDAGWIITEAFF.

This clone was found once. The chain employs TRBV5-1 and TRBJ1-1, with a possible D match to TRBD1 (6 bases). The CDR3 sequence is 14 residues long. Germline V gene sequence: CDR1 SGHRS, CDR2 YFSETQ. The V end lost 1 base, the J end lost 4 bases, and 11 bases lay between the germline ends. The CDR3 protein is CASSLIPRGTEAFF. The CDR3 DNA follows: TGCGCCAGCAGCTTGATCCCCAGGGGCACTGAAGCTTTCTTT.

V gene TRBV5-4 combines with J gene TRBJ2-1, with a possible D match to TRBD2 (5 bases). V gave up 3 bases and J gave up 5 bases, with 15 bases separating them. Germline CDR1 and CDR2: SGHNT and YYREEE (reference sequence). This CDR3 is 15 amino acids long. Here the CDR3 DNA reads TGTGCCAGCAGCTCCAGCGGACCACTCAACAATGAGCAGTTCTTC. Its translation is CASSSSGPLNNEQFF. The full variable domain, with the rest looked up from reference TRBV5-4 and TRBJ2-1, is ETGVTQSPTHLIKTRGQQVTLRCSSQSGHNTVSWYQQALGQGPQFIFQYYREEENGRGNFPPRFSGLQFPNYSSELNVNALELDDSALYLCASSSSGPLNNEQFFGPGTRLTVL.

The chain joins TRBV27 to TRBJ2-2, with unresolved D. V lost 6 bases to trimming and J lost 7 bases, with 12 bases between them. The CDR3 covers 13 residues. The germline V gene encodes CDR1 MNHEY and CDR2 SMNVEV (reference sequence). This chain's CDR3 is CASSEALLGELFF. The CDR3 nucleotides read TGTGCCAGCAGCGAGGCACTTCTCGGGGAGCTGTTTTTT.

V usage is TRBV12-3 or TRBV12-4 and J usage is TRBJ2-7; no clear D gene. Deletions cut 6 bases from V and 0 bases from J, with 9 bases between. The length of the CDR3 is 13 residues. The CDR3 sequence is CASSRRSSYEQYF. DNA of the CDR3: TGTGCCAGCAGCCGTAGATCCTCCTACGAGCAGTACTTC.

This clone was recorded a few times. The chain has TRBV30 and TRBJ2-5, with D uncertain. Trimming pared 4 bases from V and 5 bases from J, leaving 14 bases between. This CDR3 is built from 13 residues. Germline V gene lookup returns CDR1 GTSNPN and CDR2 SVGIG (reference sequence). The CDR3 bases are TGTGCCTGGAACCGCAGGAATAGGGAGACCCAGTACTTC. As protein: CAWNRRNRETQYF.

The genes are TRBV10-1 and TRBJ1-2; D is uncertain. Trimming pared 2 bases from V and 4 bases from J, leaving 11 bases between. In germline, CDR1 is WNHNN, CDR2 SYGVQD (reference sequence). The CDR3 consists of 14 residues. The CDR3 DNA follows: TGCGCCAGCAGTGAGACTTTATCACCCTATGGCTACACCTTC. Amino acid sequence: CASSETLSPYGYTF.

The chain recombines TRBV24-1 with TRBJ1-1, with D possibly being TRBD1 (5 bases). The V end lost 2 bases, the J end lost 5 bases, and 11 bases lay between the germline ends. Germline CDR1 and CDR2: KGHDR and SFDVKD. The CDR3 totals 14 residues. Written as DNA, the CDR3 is TGTGCCACCAGTGATTCTGACAGTGGGACTGAAGCTTTCTTT. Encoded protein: CATSDSDSGTEAFF.

The CDR3 here is CASSSSFFYTGEETQYF. In DNA form, the CDR3 reads TGTGCCAGCAGTTCCTCCTTCTTTTATACAGGGGAAGAGACCCAGTACTTC. V is TRBV28 and J is TRBJ2-5; 7 nucleotides align to TRBD1. The germline gives CDR1 MDHEN, CDR2 SYDVKM. The V segment lost 4 bases and the J segment 3 bases; nucleotides outside the gene matches: 14. The CDR3 runs 17 residues.

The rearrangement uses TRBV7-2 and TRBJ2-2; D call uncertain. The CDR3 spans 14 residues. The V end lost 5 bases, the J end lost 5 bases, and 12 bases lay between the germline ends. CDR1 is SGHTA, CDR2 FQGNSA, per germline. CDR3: CASSATRRTGELFF. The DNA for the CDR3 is TGTGCCAGCAGCGCGACACGAAGGACCGGGGAGCTGTTTTTT.